Following are 8 T cell receptor beta chains from one sample sequenced in a study of T cells in Graves' hyperthyroidism and ophthalmopathy. Amplified regions were TCR beta CDR3 sequences from RNA transcripts. When the TCR CDR3 underwent first-round RT-PCR, the HTBI primer set was used. Each CDR3 protein gets one entry after TCRdb re-called the multiplex PCR reads with MiXCR. The sample has roughly 530,000 distinct CDR3 sequences, roughly a sixth seen once. Input material: blood. These receptors were taken from a woman under 30 with Graves' ophthalmopathy.

There are a few counts of this clonotype. V and J are TRBV28 and TRBJ1-5, with D possibly matching TRBD1 (5 bases). Germline V gene sequence: CDR1 MDHEN, CDR2 SYDVKM. V lost 2 bases and J 4 bases, leaving 21 bases between the germline ends. The CDR3 sequence is 18 residues long. The DNA for the CDR3 is TGTGCCAGCAGTTTAGCTACTTCAGGGTTTGCAGCGAATCAGCCCCAGCATTTT. Its protein product is CASSLATSGFAANQPQHF. The full variable domain, completed using reference TRBV28 and TRBJ1-5, is DVKVTQSSRYLVKRTGEKVFLECVQDMDHENMFWYRQDPGLGLRLIYFSYDVKMKEKGDIPEGYSVSREKKERFSLILESASTNQTSMYLCASSLATSGFAANQPQHFGDGTRLSIL.

This clonotype was picked up many times. The chain carries TRBV20-1 and TRBJ2-7; 10 bases map to TRBD2. Germline values: CDR1 DFQATT, CDR2 SNEGSKA (reference sequence). After removal of 6 bases from V and 6 bases from J, the junction contained 5 bases not matched to a gene. The CDR3 is 12 residues long. The chain's CDR3 is CSAITSGVEQYF. CDR3 nucleotide sequence: TGCAGTGCAATTACTAGCGGGGTCGAGCAGTACTTC.

This clonotype was seen a handful of times. This rearrangement joins TRBV27 to TRBJ1-5, with TRBD1 matching over 8 bases. This CDR3 is 15 amino acids long. Unmatched junction bases numbered 6, after V lost 5 bases and J lost 3 bases. Per germline, CDR1 MNHEY and CDR2 SMNVEV (reference sequence). The CDR3: CASSANRGVNQPQHF. DNA of the CDR3: TGTGCCAGCAGTGCAAACAGGGGGGTCAATCAGCCCCAGCATTTT.

In this sample, this clonotype turned up many times. This rearrangement joins TRBV27 to TRBJ2-3; 10 bases are a match to TRBD1. This CDR3 is 20 amino acids long. The V gene's germline CDR1 is MNHEY and CDR2 SMNVEV (reference sequence). With V trimmed by 4 bases and J by 6 bases, 22 bases remained unmatched. The CDR3: CASSYRPPGQGSLRGDTQYF. The CDR3 nucleotides are TGTGCCAGCAGTTACCGCCCTCCGGGACAGGGGTCACTGAGGGGGGATACGCAGTATTTT.

The V and J genes are TRBV20-1 and TRBJ2-1, with D perhaps matching TRBD2 (6 bases). Germline-derived CDR1 and CDR2 are DFQATT and SNEGSKA (reference sequence). V dropped 4 bases and J dropped 0 bases, with 10 bases sitting between them. The CDR3 is 14 amino acids. The CDR3 region has the DNA TGCAGTGCTACCGCGGGGAGCTCCTACAATGAGCAGTTCTTC. It specifies CSATAGSSYNEQFF.

With respect to this clonotype: An end of the junction does not agree with germline; a read error may underlie this. The chain has TRBV29-1 and TRBJ1-5; TRBD1 aligns across 7 bases. The germline gives CDR1 SQVTM, CDR2 ANQGSEA. CDR3 length equals 13 residues. CDR3: CSRAGGRNQPQHF. Here the CDR3 DNA reads TGTTCGCGAGCAGGGGGTCGCAATCAGCCCCAGCATTTT.

This clonotype appeared a few times. The chain joins TRBV27 to TRBJ2-2; D not resolved. Trimming removed 8 bases from V and 3 bases from J, with 13 bases in between. The CDR3 loop spans 14 amino acids. Per the germline V gene, CDR1 is MNHEY and CDR2 is SMNVEV (reference sequence). CDR3 protein: CASGVGLYTGELFF. The DNA of the CDR3 is TGTGCCAGCGGGGTCGGGTTGTACACCGGGGAGCTGTTTTTT.

Concerning this clonotype: This may be a read error: a much more frequent sequence differs by one nucleotide. This chain uses TRBV28 with TRBJ1-4; D is unclear. The germline V gene has CDR1 MDHEN and CDR2 SYDVKM. The CDR3 length is 14 residues. The V gene lost 3 bases and the J gene lost 8 bases, with 13 bases spanning the gap. This CDR3 reads CASSFPTVGEKLFF. CDR3 sequence (DNA): TGTGCCAGCAGTTTTCCCACCGTGGGGGAAAAACTGTTTTTT.